A selection of T cell receptor beta chains follows, all from one sample in a study of Graves' ophthalmopathy and Graves' hyperthyroidism. TCRdb reprocessed the multiplex PCR reads via MiXCR and lists one record per CDR3 protein. Of over 11,000 distinct CDR3 sequences listed, roughly 45% were seen once; the top ten hold 45% to 55%. Specimen: peripheral blood. The receptors originated from a woman aged 30 to 39 with Graves' ophthalmopathy. Both conserved end residues are part of each CDR3. The D gene is left open where the match is weak. Clone size is not always given. Where it is, it says once, few, many or a class for expanded clones.

d_call: NA; v_call: TRBV5-1; clone_size: NA; j_call: TRBJ2-7; cdr3_length: 14; cdr3_nt: TGCGCCAGCGGCTTGGCAGGGCGGTCCTACGAGCAGTACTTC; cdr3_aa: CASGLAGRSYEQYF
d_call: NA; v_call: TRBV5-6; clone_size: NA; j_call: TRBJ2-2; cdr3_length: 16; cdr3_nt: TGTGCCAGCAGCTTGGAGAGTTACGCGAACACCGGGGAGCTGTTTTTT; cdr3_aa: CASSLESYANTGELFF
d_call: NA; v_call: TRBV6-6; clone_size: NA; j_call: TRBJ1-5; cdr3_length: 15; cdr3_nt: TGTGCCAGCAGTACCGGAGAGAATAGCAATCAGCCCCAGCATTTT; cdr3_aa: CASSTGENSNQPQHF
d_call: TRBD2; v_call: TRBV5-4; clone_size: NA; j_call: TRBJ2-7; cdr3_length: 15; cdr3_nt: TGTGCCAGCAGCTTGGACGCGGGGGACCGTGGTGAGCAGTACTTC; cdr3_aa: CASSLDAGDRGEQYF
d_call: NA; v_call: TRBV7-8; clone_size: NA; j_call: TRBJ2-1; cdr3_length: 13; cdr3_nt: TGTGCCAGCATCGGGGACTCCTACAATGAGCAGTTCTTC; cdr3_aa: CASIGDSYNEQFF
d_call: NA; v_call: TRBV4-1; clone_size: NA; j_call: TRBJ1-1; cdr3_length: 15; cdr3_nt: TGCGCCAGCAGCCAAGGGACGGGGGAACGCACTGAAGCTTTCTTT; cdr3_aa: CASSQGTGERTEAFF
d_call: NA; v_call: TRBV19; clone_size: NA; j_call: TRBJ2-7; cdr3_length: 13; cdr3_nt: TGTGCCAGTAGTATTTTACAGGGTTACGAGCAGTACTTC; cdr3_aa: CASSILQGYEQYF
d_call: TRBD2; v_call: TRBV20-1; clone_size: many; j_call: TRBJ2-3; cdr3_length: 16; cdr3_nt: TGCAGTGCCACTCGGACTAGCGGGAGTATCACAGATACGCAGTATTTT; cdr3_aa: CSATRTSGSITDTQYF
d_call: NA; v_call: TRBV2; clone_size: many; j_call: TRBJ2-7; cdr3_length: 14; cdr3_nt: TGTGCCAGCAGTTACACAGTGGGCTCCTACGAGCAGTACTTC; cdr3_aa: CASSYTVGSYEQYF
d_call: NA; v_call: TRBV5-1; clone_size: few; j_call: TRBJ2-1; cdr3_length: 15; cdr3_nt: TGCGCCAGCAGTTCACAGGGTACCCAATACAATGAGCAGTTCTTC; cdr3_aa: CASSSQGTQYNEQFF
d_call: NA; v_call: TRBV19; clone_size: once; j_call: TRBJ2-1; cdr3_length: 15; cdr3_nt: TGTGCCAGTAGTATAGAACTAGTGGCAGAATGTGAGCAGTTCTTC; cdr3_aa: CASSIELVAECEQFF
d_call: NA; v_call: TRBV20-1; clone_size: NA; j_call: TRBJ2-3; cdr3_length: 15; cdr3_nt: TGCAGTGCCCTTGCGGGCAGGGGAAGCACAGATACGCAGTATTTT; cdr3_aa: CSALAGRGSTDTQYF